A single sample gave rise to the 30 T cell receptor beta chains below, sequenced in a study of prognosis after radiotherapy for stage I lung cancer. Genomic DNA was the source, and TCR beta CDR3 was amplified from it by two-round multiplex PCR. First-round PCR used primers specific to each TRBV and TRBJ gene. TCRdb reprocessed the multiplex PCR reads via MiXCR and lists one record per CDR3 protein. The sample carries tens of thousands of distinct CDR3 sequences, roughly 36% recorded once. The source was PBMCs, collected before or after stereotactic body radiation therapy (not recorded which). The receptor source for this set is a donor at least 50 years old with non-small cell lung cancer.

In this sample, this clonotype turned up a few times. A read error may explain this, as a much larger clone is one base away. V and J are TRBV6-1 and TRBJ2-7; 8 bases match TRBD1. With V trimmed by 6 bases and J by 4 bases, 8 bases remained unmatched. The CDR3 runs to 14 residues. The germline V gene encodes CDR1 MNHNS and CDR2 SASEGT. CDR3 DNA sequence: TGTGCCAGCAGACCGGGACAGGTCGGGTACGAGCAGTACTTC. It is translated as CASRPGQVGYEQYF.

Points on this clonotype: This may stem from a read error, because a much larger clone lies one nucleotide away. The V gene is TRBV6-2 or TRBV6-3, the J gene TRBJ2-1, with D possibly matching TRBD1 (5 bases). CDR3 length equals 12 residues. V was cut by 7 bases and J by 7 bases, with 11 bases left in between. The germline V gene encodes CDR1 MNHEY and CDR2 SVGEGT. CDR3 amino acids: CASIGEGNEQFF. CDR3 sequence (DNA): TGTGCCAGCATAGGGGAAGGGAATGAGCAGTTCTTC.

This clonotype was detected ten times or more. This chain connects TRBV28 to TRBJ1-3; D perhaps matches TRBD1 (5 bases). This CDR3 spans 15 amino acids. Germline V gene sequence: CDR1 MDHEN, CDR2 SYDVKM. With 2 bases removed from V and 2 bases from J, the gap between germline ends came to 10 bases. The CDR3 here is CASSLVAGTGNTIYF. The CDR3 coding sequence is TGTGCCAGCAGTTTAGTGGCAGGGACTGGAAACACCATATATTTT.

This clonotype showed up many times. CDR3: CASSQGLGEQYF. The CDR3 DNA reads as TGTGCCAGCAGTCAGGGTTTAGGCGAGCAGTACTTC. The chain recombines TRBV6-1 with TRBJ2-7; possible D gene TRBD1, 5 bases. The CDR3 covers 12 residues. Germline values: CDR1 MNHNS, CDR2 SASEGT. Deletions cut 5 bases from V and 6 bases from J, with 11 bases between.

The table lists this clonotype with many counts. This chain joins TRBV6-1 and TRBJ2-3; D may match TRBD1 or TRBD2 (5 bases each). The V gene's germline CDR1 is MNHNS and CDR2 SASEGT. The CDR3 totals 16 residues. Trimming took 2 bases from V and 1 from J, leaving 13 bases between them. This CDR3 is CASSENQGGRTDTQYF. The DNA for the CDR3 is TGTGCCAGCAGTGAAAACCAGGGCGGGCGCACAGATACGCAGTATTTT.

Of note for this clonotype: The likely explanation is a read error, given a far larger clone one base away. The CDR3 DNA reads as TGTGCCAGCAGCTTAGGGGGTAGCGGCGGTTCCACAGATACGCAGTATTTT. Amino acid sequence: CASSLGGSGGSTDTQYF. This chain uses TRBV11-3 with TRBJ2-3; D perhaps matches TRBD2 (6 bases). The germline V and J ends were trimmed by 1 base and 2 bases, with 16 bases remaining between them. CDR1 SGHNT and CDR2 YENEEA come from the germline V gene. This CDR3 has 17 residues. The full variable domain, completed using reference TRBV11-3 and TRBJ2-3, is EAGVVQSPRYKIIEKKQPVAFWCNPISGHNTLYWYLQNLGQGPELLIRYENEEAVDDSQLPKDRFSAERLKGVDSTLKIQPAELGDSAVYLCASSLGGSGGSTDTQYFGPGTRLTVL.

Many counts were recorded for this clonotype. The gene calls are TRBV4-1 and TRBJ1-5; no reliable D call. This CDR3 is built from 15 residues. With 2 bases removed from V and 4 bases from J, the gap between germline ends came to 12 bases. Germline-derived CDR1 and CDR2 are MGHRA and YSYEKL. CDR3 nucleotides: TGCGCCAGCAGCCAATCTACGGCAAGAAATCAGCCCCAGCATTTT. Translating it yields CASSQSTARNQPQHF.

This clonotype was counted many times. The V gene is TRBV27, the J gene TRBJ2-1; 7 nucleotides agree with TRBD2. The germline V gene has CDR1 MNHEY and CDR2 SMNVEV (reference sequence). The V segment lost 5 bases and the J segment 5 bases; nucleotides outside the gene matches: 21. The CDR3 sequence is 19 residues long. The CDR3 loop is CASSPNLSGLLPKDNEQFF. CDR3 sequence (DNA): TGTGCCAGCAGTCCCAATCTTAGCGGGCTCCTTCCTAAAGACAATGAGCAGTTCTTC.

This clonotype was recorded once. The chain combines TRBV6-1 with TRBJ2-3; the D gene could be TRBD1 or TRBD2 (5 bases each). The CDR3 has 13 amino acids. V lost 7 bases and J 11 bases, leaving 19 bases between the germline ends. The germline V gene encodes CDR1 MNHNS and CDR2 SASEGT. CDR3 DNA: TGTGCCAGCATCCCCAGGGCGGGTGCGGTGCAGTATTTT. This gives the protein CASIPRAGAVQYF.

This clonotype was seen repeatedly, ten times or more. Relative to the germline gene, one junction end is altered; a read error may explain this. V and J are TRBV5-6 and TRBJ2-2; 8 nucleotides agree with TRBD2. Germline CDR1 and CDR2: SGHDT and YYEEEE. This CDR3 contains 14 residues. As DNA, the CDR3 is TGTGCCAGCAGCTTTTACCTGGCGAGCGGGGGGCTGTTTTTT. This translates into CASSFYLASGGLFF.

Only one count was recorded for this clonotype. The chain links TRBV6-2 or TRBV6-3 to TRBJ1-2; D is unclear. Trimming took off 5 bases at V and 4 bases at J, with 17 bases between the two ends. CDR1 and CDR2 (germline): MNHEY, SVGEGT. This CDR3 spans 15 amino acids. The CDR3 region has the DNA TGTGCCAGCAGTGAACGGGGTTCGAAGAGCTATGGCTACACCTTC. Its protein product is CASSERGSKSYGYTF.

V usage is TRBV30 and J usage is TRBJ2-3; D may be TRBD2 (5 bases). Trimming removed 2 bases from V and 7 bases from J, with 19 bases in between. The CDR3 runs 15 residues. The germline CDR1 and CDR2 sequences are GTSNPN and SVGIG (reference sequence). The CDR3 DNA reads as TGTGCCTGGAGTCGAGGACTCTGCCGGAGATATACGCAGTATTTT. This encodes CAWSRGLCRRYTQYF.

This clonotype was detected only a few times. The chain employs TRBV30 and TRBJ2-1, with 11 bases matching TRBD2. V lost 1 base, J lost 4 bases, and 3 bases stayed unmatched. The length of the CDR3 is 15 residues. Germline V gene lookup returns CDR1 GTSNPN and CDR2 SVGIG (reference sequence). CDR3 loop: CAWSAIAGGYNEQFF. The CDR3 DNA reads as TGTGCCTGGAGTGCGATAGCGGGAGGGTACAATGAGCAGTTCTTC.

The rearrangement joins TRBV7-9 to TRBJ2-7; 13 bases fit TRBD2. Germline V gene data show CDR1 as SEHNR and CDR2 as FQNEAQ (reference sequence). The length of the CDR3 is 16 residues. The V gene end was trimmed by 6 bases and the J gene end by 4 bases; junction bases not matched to a gene: 9. CDR3 bases: TGTGCCAGCAGACACAGACTAGCGGGAGGTCTTTACGAGCAGTACTTC. Residues: CASRHRLAGGLYEQYF.

This clonotype was counted at least ten times. V gene TRBV6-5 combines with J gene TRBJ1-2; 8 nucleotides line up with TRBD1. V was pared by 0 bases and J by 5 bases, with 8 bases of the junction left unmatched. CDR1 and CDR2 (germline): MNHEY, SVGAGI. The CDR3 totals 16 residues. Written as DNA, the CDR3 is TGTGCCAGCAGTTACTCTCCCGGACAGGGAACTTATGGCTACACCTTC. Protein sequence: CASSYSPGQGTYGYTF.

This clonotype was found many times. CDR3 in amino acids: CSARDIGRAAGTQYF. DNA for the CDR3: TGCAGTGCTAGAGATATAGGCAGGGCCGCCGGGACCCAGTACTTC. The chain links TRBV20-1 to TRBJ2-5, with a tentative D call TRBD1 (5 bases). The germline V gene encodes CDR1 DFQATT and CDR2 SNEGSKA (reference sequence). V was clipped by 0 bases and J by 7 bases, with 18 bases between them. The CDR3 length is 15 residues.

J is TRBJ2-7 and V is TRBV7-2; TRBD2 aligns across 13 bases. V was clipped by 9 bases and J by 4 bases; unmatched bases: 3. Per the germline V gene, CDR1 is SGHTA and CDR2 is FQGNSA. CDR3 size: 13 residues. Here the CDR3 DNA reads TGTGCCAGAAGGACTAGCGGGAGATACGAGCAGTACTTC. Translation: CARRTSGRYEQYF.

This clonotype came up a few times. V gene TRBV5-4 combines with J gene TRBJ2-5; D may be TRBD1 or TRBD2 (7 bases each). With 0 bases removed from V and 5 bases from J, the gap between germline ends came to 23 bases. The CDR3 extends over 18 amino acids. From germline, CDR1 is SGHNT and CDR2 YYREEE (reference sequence). CDR3 sequence (DNA): TGTGCCAGCAGCTTGGGTGGGAGGGGGCGGGCGACGAAGGAGACCCAGTACTTC. It specifies CASSLGGRGRATKETQYF.

This clonotype was detected a few times. A clone one base away is much larger, so this may be a read error. The J gene is TRBJ2-1, the V gene TRBV6-1, with no clear D. CDR1 and CDR2 from the germline V gene are MNHNS and SASEGT. This CDR3 comprises 13 residues. The CDR3 bases are TGTGCCACCAGTGGATTCTCCTACAATGAGCAGTTCTTC. Encoded protein: CATSGFSYNEQFF.

On this clonotype itself: This sequence may be a read error, since a much larger clone differs from it by one base. V and J are TRBV12-3 or TRBV12-4 and TRBJ2-2; possibly TRBD2 for D (5 bases). Trimming removed 11 bases from V and 2 bases from J, with 12 bases in between. The CDR3 has 13 residues. CDR3 nucleotides: TGTGCCGGGTTAGCGTGTAACACCGGGGAGCTGTTTTTT. This translates into CAGLACNTGELFF.

The chain carries TRBV28 and TRBJ2-7, with 11 bases lining up with TRBD1. This CDR3 has 17 residues. The germline V gene has CDR1 MDHEN and CDR2 SYDVKM. V was clipped by 5 bases and J by 2 bases; unmatched bases: 11. The DNA for the CDR3 is TGTGCCAGCAGTCCAGCTTCCCGGGACAGGGGGGCCTACGAGCAGTACTTC. Translating gives CASSPASRDRGAYEQYF.

The sample holds many counts of this clonotype. This rearrangement joins TRBV7-6 to TRBJ2-1; 7 positions agree with TRBD2. The CDR3 runs 14 residues. CDR1 and CDR2 from the germline V gene are SGHVS and FNYEAQ. V dropped 5 bases and J dropped 1; count of bases not matched to a gene: 2. CDR3: CASSGSGSYNEQFF. The CDR3 nucleotides are TGTGCCAGCAGCGGTAGCGGGTCCTACAATGAGCAGTTCTTC.

This clonotype was picked up many times. This chain connects TRBV7-2 to TRBJ1-1; maybe TRBD1 (6 bases). Germline V gene sequence: CDR1 SGHTA, CDR2 FQGNSA. Trimming shortened V by 5 bases and J by 5 bases, and 18 bases separated the two germline ends. The CDR3 has 15 amino acids. As DNA, the CDR3 is TGTGCCAGCAGCACCGGACGGGAAAGGGGGACTGAAGCTTTCTTT. This codes for CASSTGRERGTEAFF.

In this sample, this clonotype turned up many times. V and J are TRBV20-1 and TRBJ2-7; D may correspond to TRBD1 or TRBD2 (6 bases each). This CDR3 has 14 amino acids. V was clipped by 5 bases and J by 3 bases, with 17 bases between them. CDR1 and CDR2 (germline): DFQATT, SNEGSKA (reference sequence). The CDR3 is CSARGPGRGYEQYF. CDR3 nucleotides: TGCAGTGCTCGGGGGCCGGGCAGGGGCTACGAGCAGTACTTC.

This clonotype was found many times. This sequence joins TRBV20-1 and TRBJ2-5, with 10 positions matching TRBD2. CDR3 length equals 17 residues. V lost 6 bases to trimming and J lost 5 bases; unmatched junction nucleotides: 18. Germline V gene sequence: CDR1 DFQATT, CDR2 SNEGSKA (reference sequence). The CDR3 DNA sequence: TGCAGTGCCGAGGGCCCCCCAGCGGGAGGGCCCGGTGAGACCCAGTACTTC. Amino acid sequence: CSAEGPPAGGPGETQYF.

On this clonotype: The likely explanation is a read error, given a far larger clone one base away. This CDR3 reads CASSLGDRRTWELFF. CDR3 sequence (DNA): TGTGCCAGCAGCTTAGGGGACAGGAGGACCTGGGAGCTGTTTTTT. The chain uses TRBV7-9 and TRBJ2-2, with 8 bases identical to TRBD1. V was pared by 1 base and J by 9 bases, with 7 bases of the junction left unmatched. This CDR3 spans 15 amino acids. The V gene's germline CDR1 is SEHNR and CDR2 FQNEAQ (reference sequence).

Many counts were recorded for this clonotype. This sequence joins TRBV6-2 or TRBV6-3 and TRBJ2-6, with TRBD2 matching over 12 bases. CDR3 length equals 19 residues. Trimming at V came to 2 bases and at J to 4 bases, leaving 9 bases not matched to a gene. Looked up from germline, CDR1 is MNHEY and CDR2 is SVGEGT. CDR3 residues: CASSYGLAGHSGGANVLTF. The DNA of the CDR3 is TGTGCCAGCAGTTACGGACTAGCGGGACATAGTGGAGGGGCCAACGTCCTGACTTTC.

This clonotype has ten or more counts. The chain combines TRBV6-5 with TRBJ2-2; TRBD2 agrees at 10 bases. CDR1 is MNHEY, CDR2 SVGAGI, per germline. The junction had 8 bases not matched to a gene; V was cut back by 0 bases and J by 7 bases. The CDR3 runs to 17 residues. CDR3 sequence (DNA): TGTGCCAGCAGTTACTCAGCGGGAGGGTTACACGGCGGGGAGCTGTTTTTT. Protein product: CASSYSAGGLHGGELFF.

This clonotype has at least ten counts. This chain connects TRBV7-8 to TRBJ2-7, with TRBD2 as a possible D gene (6 bases). Trimming removed 5 bases at V and 3 bases at J, with 17 bases between. This CDR3 is built from 15 residues. Germline lookup yields CDR1 SGHVS and CDR2 FQNEAQ. Here the CDR3 reads CASSPRRVSFYEQYF. The CDR3 DNA reads TGTGCCAGCAGCCCCAGGAGGGTTTCATTCTACGAGCAGTACTTC.

About this clonotype: Relative to the germline gene, one junction end is altered; a read error may explain this. The chain joins TRBV6-1 to TRBJ2-2; 8 bases match TRBD2. Germline V gene sequence: CDR1 MNHNS, CDR2 SASEGT. This CDR3 region has 17 residues. The CDR3 loop reads CASRAPPAGGVTGDLFF. DNA of the CDR3: TGTGCCAGCAGAGCACCCCCGGCGGGGGGAGTGACCGGGGATCTGTTTTTT.